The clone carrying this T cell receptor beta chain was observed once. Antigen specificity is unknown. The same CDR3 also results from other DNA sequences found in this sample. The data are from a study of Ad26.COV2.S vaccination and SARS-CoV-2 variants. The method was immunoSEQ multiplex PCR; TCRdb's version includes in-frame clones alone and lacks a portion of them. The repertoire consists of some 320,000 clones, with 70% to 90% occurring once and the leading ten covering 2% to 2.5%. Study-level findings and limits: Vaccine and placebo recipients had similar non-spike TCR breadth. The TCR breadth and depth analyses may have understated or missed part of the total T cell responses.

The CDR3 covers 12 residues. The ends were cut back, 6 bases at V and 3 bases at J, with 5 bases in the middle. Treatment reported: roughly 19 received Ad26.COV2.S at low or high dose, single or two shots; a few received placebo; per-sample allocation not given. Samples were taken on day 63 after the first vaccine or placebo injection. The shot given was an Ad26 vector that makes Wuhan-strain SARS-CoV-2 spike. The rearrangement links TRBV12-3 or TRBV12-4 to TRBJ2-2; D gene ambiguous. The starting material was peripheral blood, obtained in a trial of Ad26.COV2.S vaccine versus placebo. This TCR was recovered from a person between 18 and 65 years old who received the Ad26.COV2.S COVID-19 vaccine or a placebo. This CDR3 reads CASSRDTGELFF. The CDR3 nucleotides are TGTGCCAGCAGCCGGGACACCGGGGAGCTGTTTTTT.